The T cell receptor beta chain under discussion was sequenced for a study of cytomegalovirus exposure and HLA in healthy donors. The study's findings and limits: High sensitivity and specificity were reportedly achieved when the classifier diagnosed cytomegalovirus status.

The CDR3 contains 14 residues. Germline assignment: CDR1 MGHDK and CDR2 SYGVNS. The V and J ends lost 4 bases and 8 bases, in that order; junction bases with no gene match: 8. This clone appeared a single time. Antigen unknown. The same CDR3 also results from other DNA sequences found in this sample. It was healthy bone marrow donors who served as donors. Donors were ostensibly healthy at sampling, although undocumented immune exposures were probable. Vbeta (60) and Jbeta (13) primers were used in the PCR. Assay: immunoSEQ multiplex PCR; the TCRdb copy retains only in-frame clones and omits some. The repertoire holds some 200,000 clones, around 78% seen once, with 2% to 2.5% in the top ten.

This clonotype originated in a woman in her twenties or thirties in good health and CMV-seropositive. V usage is TRBV25-1 and J usage is TRBJ1-2; 9 bases are shared with TRBD1. Specimen: PBMCs. The CDR3 here is CASSGQTGGYGYTF. CDR3 DNA: TGTGCCAGCAGTGGACAGACAGGGGGTTACGGCTACACCTTC.